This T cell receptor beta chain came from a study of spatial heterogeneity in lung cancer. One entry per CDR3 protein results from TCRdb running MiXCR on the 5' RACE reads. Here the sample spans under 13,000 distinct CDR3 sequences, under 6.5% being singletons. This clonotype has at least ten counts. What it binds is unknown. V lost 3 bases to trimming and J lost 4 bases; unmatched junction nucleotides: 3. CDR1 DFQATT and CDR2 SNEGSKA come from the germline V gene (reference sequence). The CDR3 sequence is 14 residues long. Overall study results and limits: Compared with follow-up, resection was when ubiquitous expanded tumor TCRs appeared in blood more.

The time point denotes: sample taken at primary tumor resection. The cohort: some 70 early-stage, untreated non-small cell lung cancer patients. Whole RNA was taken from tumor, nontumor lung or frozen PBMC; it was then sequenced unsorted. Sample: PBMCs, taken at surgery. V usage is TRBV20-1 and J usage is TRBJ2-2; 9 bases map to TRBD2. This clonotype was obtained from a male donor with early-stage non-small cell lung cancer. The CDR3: CSASLAGPTGELFF. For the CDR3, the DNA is TGCAGTGCTAGTCTAGCGGGGCCCACCGGGGAGCTGTTTTTT.